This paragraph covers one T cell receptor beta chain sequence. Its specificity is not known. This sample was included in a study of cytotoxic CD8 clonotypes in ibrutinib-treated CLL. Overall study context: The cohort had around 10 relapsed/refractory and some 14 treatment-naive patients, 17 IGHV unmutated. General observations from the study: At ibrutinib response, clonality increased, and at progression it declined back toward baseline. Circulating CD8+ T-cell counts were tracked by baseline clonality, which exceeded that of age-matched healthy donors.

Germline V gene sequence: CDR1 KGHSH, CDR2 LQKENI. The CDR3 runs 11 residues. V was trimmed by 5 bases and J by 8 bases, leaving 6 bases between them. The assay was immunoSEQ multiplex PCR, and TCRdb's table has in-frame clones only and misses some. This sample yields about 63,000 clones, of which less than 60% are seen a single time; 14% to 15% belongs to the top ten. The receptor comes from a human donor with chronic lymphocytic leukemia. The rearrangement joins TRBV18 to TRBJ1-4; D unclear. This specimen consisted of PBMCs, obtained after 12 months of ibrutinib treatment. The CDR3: CASSGGEKLFF. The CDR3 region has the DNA TGTGCCAGCTCAGGCGGGGAAAAACTGTTTTTT.